The 20 T cell receptor beta chains listed next were all sequenced from one sample in a study of identical twins. TCRdb re-derived calls from the 5' RACE reads in MiXCR, one entry per CDR3 protein. Of 700,000 to 950,000 distinct CDR3 sequences in the sample, 9% to 15% were seen once. The data were also submitted as part of a second study, on yellow fever vaccine responses in identical twins.

Sequenced: PBMCs. The receptors shown here come from a woman younger than 35 in good health.

This clonotype was recorded a few times. The gene calls are TRBV3-1 and TRBJ2-1; possible D gene TRBD1, 5 bases. The CDR3 is 11 residues long. V was pared by 3 bases and J by 12 bases, with 9 bases between. Germline-derived CDR1 and CDR2 are LGHDT and YNNKEL (reference sequence). The CDR3 loop reads CASSQGQGQFF. For the CDR3, the DNA is TGTGCCAGCAGCCAGGGGCAGGGGCAGTTCTTC.

This clonotype appeared a few times. The CDR3 protein is CASSRRGVTEAFF. As DNA, the CDR3 is TGTGCCAGTAGTCGCAGGGGGGTCACTGAAGCTTTCTTT. The chain joins TRBV19 to TRBJ1-1; 7 bases match TRBD1. Per germline, CDR1 LNHDA and CDR2 SQIVND (reference sequence). V was pared by 5 bases and J by 4 bases, with 4 bases of the junction left unmatched. This CDR3 contains 13 residues.

This chain uses TRBV12-3 or TRBV12-4 with TRBJ2-5; TRBD1 matches at 10 bases. After removal of 6 bases from V and 5 bases from J, the junction contained 9 bases not matched to a gene. This CDR3 is 15 amino acids long. CDR3 nucleotides: TGTGCCAGCAGGGACGAGACAGGGGGCTGGGAGACCCAGTACTTC. Its protein is CASRDETGGWETQYF.

The chain couples TRBV20-1 to TRBJ1-1; tentatively, D is TRBD1 (5 bases). Germline V gives CDR1 DFQATT, CDR2 SNEGSKA (reference sequence). V lost 0 bases to trimming and J lost 5 bases, with 13 bases between them. The CDR3 spans 14 residues. For the CDR3, the DNA is TGCAGTGCTAGAGATCTCTCAGGGTGGACTGAAGCTTTCTTT. This codes for CSARDLSGWTEAFF.

The V and J genes are TRBV3-1 and TRBJ2-1; D possibly corresponds to TRBD2 (6 bases). Germline V lookup: CDR1 LGHDT, CDR2 YNNKEL (reference sequence). The CDR3 sequence is 12 residues long. V dropped 3 bases and J dropped 13 bases, with 13 bases sitting between them. CDR3 loop: CASSQAPGLQFF. CDR3 bases: TGTGCCAGCAGCCAGGCTCCGGGACTTCAGTTCTTC.

This chain links TRBV10-3 with TRBJ2-1; the D gene is possibly TRBD1 (5 bases). CDR1 and CDR2 (germline): ENHRY, SYGVKD. Trimming took off 2 bases at V and 9 bases at J, with 14 bases between the two ends. The CDR3 totals 14 residues. The DNA of the CDR3 is TGTGCCATCAGTGAGAGTCCAGGGTCGGGTGAGCAGTTCTTC. It is translated as CAISESPGSGEQFF.

This clonotype was recorded at least ten times. The J gene is TRBJ2-7, the V gene TRBV4-2, with TRBD1 matching over 8 bases. The CDR3 sequence is 15 residues long. Germline V gene sequence: CDR1 LGHNA, CDR2 YNFKEQ. J lost 6 bases, V lost 4 bases, and 11 bases had no gene match. The CDR3 is CASSPQTGEMVEQYF. The CDR3, as DNA: TGTGCCAGCAGCCCCCAGACAGGGGAAATGGTCGAGCAGTACTTC.

This clonotype was found a few times. The V and J genes are TRBV6-1 and TRBJ2-7; D unresolved. The CDR3 extends over 15 amino acids. The V end lost 3 bases, the J end lost 0 bases, and 12 bases lay between the germline ends. Germline V gives CDR1 MNHNS, CDR2 SASEGT. As DNA, the CDR3 is TGTGCCAGCAGTGATTGGAGCAGGAGCTCCTACGAGCAGTACGTC. This translates into CASSDWSRSSYEQYV.

The chain has TRBV12-3 or TRBV12-4 and TRBJ2-7, with D tentatively TRBD1 (6 bases). Trimming removed 5 bases at V and 4 bases at J, with 15 bases between. The CDR3 covers 14 residues. The CDR3 bases are TGTGCCAGCAGTCCGGTGGCAGGGGAGTACGAGCAGTACTTC. This codes for CASSPVAGEYEQYF.

The chain uses TRBV7-9 and TRBJ2-2; D remains ambiguous. V was trimmed by 11 bases and J by 0 bases, leaving 7 bases between them. CDR1 is SEHNR, CDR2 FQNEAQ, per germline (reference sequence). The CDR3 runs to 12 residues. The CDR3 reads CASAANTGELFF. In DNA, the CDR3 is TGTGCCTCGGCAGCGAACACCGGGGAGCTGTTTTTT.

This clonotype was seen more than once but under ten times. The chain is built from TRBV20-1 and TRBJ2-7; 8 bases match TRBD1. The ends lost 3 bases at V and 4 bases at J; junction bases unmatched: 8. The CDR3 contains 14 residues. Germline assignment: CDR1 DFQATT and CDR2 SNEGSKA (reference sequence). CDR3 in DNA: TGCAGTGCTAGCGTGACAGGGGCAAGATACGAGCAGTACTTC. This encodes CSASVTGARYEQYF.

This clonotype was detected a few times. The chain couples TRBV6-5 to TRBJ2-2; possibly TRBD1 for D (6 bases). Germline-derived CDR1 and CDR2 are MNHEY and SVGAGI. Trimming took 2 bases from V and 3 from J, leaving 7 bases between them. This CDR3 is 14 amino acids long. The CDR3 sequence is CASSYAGDTGELFF. The CDR3 DNA reads TGTGCCAGCAGTTACGCAGGGGACACCGGGGAGCTGTTTTTT.

This clonotype has a count of ten or more. The rearrangement links TRBV14 to TRBJ2-5; no definite D call. V lost 0 bases and J 5 bases, leaving 10 bases between the germline ends. Germline V gene sequence: CDR1 SGHDN, CDR2 FVKESK. The CDR3 loop spans 14 amino acids. The CDR3, as DNA: TGTGCCAGCAGCCAAGAGTGGGGTGGCGAGACCCAGTACTTC. Translating it yields CASSQEWGGETQYF.

This clonotype was seen repeatedly, ten times or more. The rearrangement uses TRBV4-2 and TRBJ2-6; D is perhaps TRBD1 (5 bases). Germline V gene data show CDR1 as LGHNA and CDR2 as YNFKEQ. V gave up 1 base and J gave up 1 base, with 14 bases separating them. The CDR3 length is 18 residues. Written as DNA, the CDR3 is TGTGCCAGCAGCCAAGTAGGGGTGGAGTGGTCTGGGGCCAACGTCCTGACTTTC. Translating gives CASSQVGVEWSGANVLTF.

The rearrangement joins TRBV10-3 to TRBJ2-7; D is tentatively TRBD1 or TRBD2 (5 bases each). With 4 bases removed from V and 1 base from J, the gap between germline ends came to 14 bases. The germline V gene encodes CDR1 ENHRY and CDR2 SYGVKD. The CDR3 has 15 amino acids. In DNA, the CDR3 is TGTGCCATCAGTGGCCTGGGGGTCCCGTCCTACGAGCAGTACTTC. Translated, it gives CAISGLGVPSYEQYF.

A few counts support this clonotype. This sequence joins TRBV5-1 and TRBJ1-5; no reliable D call. This CDR3 has 14 amino acids. V was clipped by 0 bases and J by 1 base, with 5 bases between them. Germline loops: CDR1 SGHRS, CDR2 YFSETQ. The CDR3 region has the DNA TGCGCCAGCAGCTTGGACACAAGCAATCAGCCCCAGCATTTT. Protein: CASSLDTSNQPQHF.

This clonotype was recorded a few times. V and J are TRBV14 and TRBJ1-2; D may be TRBD1 (5 bases). This CDR3 contains 14 residues. Trimming removed 4 bases from V and 2 bases from J, with 11 bases in between. Germline loops: CDR1 SGHDN, CDR2 FVKESK. This CDR3 reads CASSPRVSNYGYTF. CDR3 DNA sequence: TGTGCCAGCAGCCCCAGGGTTTCCAACTATGGCTACACCTTC. The full variable domain, in which reference TRBV14 and TRBJ1-2 provide the parts outside the CDR3, is EAGVTQFPSHSVIEKGQTVTLRCDPISGHDNLYWYRRVMGKEIKFLLHFVKESKQDESGMPNNRFLAERTGGTYSTLKVQPAELEDSGVYFCASSPRVSNYGYTFGSGTRLTVV.

The chain links TRBV12-3 or TRBV12-4 to TRBJ2-1; tentative D call: TRBD2 (7 bases). The CDR3 has 17 amino acids. V lost 3 bases and J 7 bases, leaving 22 bases between the germline ends. In nucleotides, the CDR3 is TGTGCCAGCAGTTTTGGGGGGGCGGTTGGAGGTTATAATGAGCAGTTCTTC. It codes for CASSFGGAVGGYNEQFF.

J is TRBJ1-4 and V is TRBV11-2; D is unclear. The CDR3 loop spans 14 amino acids. Germline CDR1 is SGHAT and CDR2 is FQNNGV. V was shortened by 5 bases and J by 8 bases, with 15 bases between the two germline ends. The CDR3 loop reads CASSIGGPVEKLFF. Here the CDR3 DNA reads TGTGCCAGCAGCATTGGAGGGCCTGTCGAAAAACTGTTTTTT.

The chain joins TRBV12-3 or TRBV12-4 to TRBJ1-2; the D gene is possibly TRBD1 (5 bases). V lost 3 bases and J lost 8, with 16 bases in between. This CDR3 has 14 amino acids. The CDR3 DNA is TGTGCCAGCAGTTTTAGGGACGGAGCAAGCGGCTACACCTTC. Translating gives CASSFRDGASGYTF.